What follows describes a single T cell receptor (beta chain). The sample is drawn from a study of blood T cell repertoires in COVID-19. Background on the study: There were acute and convalescent COVID-19 samples, and they came from the United States, Italy and Spain. Sample material is recorded as cDNA or gDNA derived from T cells, B-cell-depleted T cells, or PBMCs.

As handled by the study authors: Amplification of reference gene primers provided the estimated nucleated cell counts. Data came from immunoSEQ multiplex PCR; TCRdb stores just in-frame clones and leaves some out. The V and J calls and clone size were taken over from that table, and D and trimming were inferred from the DNA. Of tens of thousands of clones in the sample, about 82% were seen once. The sequencing input was peripheral blood. The source is a man aged 70 or older with acute or convalescent COVID-19.

The CDR3 DNA sequence: TGTGCCAGCAGCTTCGGGACTAGCGGGGCGAACAATGAGCAGTTCTTC. Its translation: CASSFGTSGANNEQFF. The J gene is TRBJ2-1, the V gene TRBV5-5, with 13 bases identical to TRBD2. Germline V CDR1 and CDR2: SGHKS, YYEKEE (reference sequence). Trimming took 2 bases from V and 5 from J; bases not matched to a gene: 4. The CDR3 loop spans 16 amino acids.